This TCR beta chain derives from a study of T cells in Graves' hyperthyroidism and ophthalmopathy. General study results and limits: Most expanded thyroid clonotypes above 0.001 also appeared in blood.

Turning to this clonotype: Its antigen is currently unknown.

Amplification yielded TCR beta CDR3 regions, with RNA transcripts as the source. Carried out on the TCR CDR3, a first-round RT-PCR used the HTBI primer set. MiXCR was run by TCRdb on the multiplex PCR reads, yielding one entry per CDR3 protein. This table holds hundreds of thousands of distinct CDR3 sequences, roughly 37% found once. Patients counted as stable if ophthalmopathy did not develop within 18 months. The specimen sequenced was blood. The source of this sequence is a young man with Graves' hyperthyroidism.

CDR3 in DNA: TGTGCCAGCAGCTTAGTAGGGGGGGCCGACACTGAAGCTTTCTTT. Its protein is CASSLVGGADTEAFF. V and J are TRBV13 and TRBJ1-1, with D possibly being TRBD1 (6 bases). The CDR3 covers 15 residues. V shed 1 base and J shed 3 bases, with 12 bases lying between them. Germline values: CDR1 PRHDT, CDR2 FYEKMQ (reference sequence).